The 9 T cell receptor beta chains presented below share a single source sample, sequenced in a study of post-analysis software for immune sequencing data. No antigen has been assigned to these receptors. cDNA libraries of TCR beta carried unique molecular identifiers. TCRdb passed the PCR reads through MiXCR, listing each CDR3 protein once. The sample carries about 820,000 distinct CDR3 sequences, approximately 57% recorded once. The study, taken as a whole, reports: Patients used about 5 TRBV segments, including TRBV5-6, TRBV5-1 and TRBV20-1, more often than controls.

The sequenced sample consisted of blood. The source of these receptors is a girl aged 10 to 17 with multiple sclerosis.

The chain employs TRBV29-1 and TRBJ1-1; D not resolved. CDR1 and CDR2 from the germline V gene are SQVTM and ANQGSEA. CDR3 length: 17 amino acids. The germline V and J ends were trimmed by 2 bases and 1 base, with 20 bases remaining between them. In nucleotides, the CDR3 is TGCAGCGTTGAAAAACCGTCCCGGGGATACCGGAACACTGAAGCTTTCTTT. It encodes CSVEKPSRGYRNTEAFF.

The table lists this clonotype with a count of one. The rearrangement joins TRBV7-9 to TRBJ2-2, with a weak D call TRBD2 (6 bases). The CDR3 runs 16 residues. Germline CDR1 is SEHNR and CDR2 is FQNEAQ (reference sequence). Trimming stripped 1 base from V and 0 bases from J, with 9 bases between. The CDR3 reads CASSLDRDSNTGELFF. CDR3 sequence (DNA): TGTGCCAGCAGCTTAGATCGGGACTCGAACACCGGGGAGCTGTTTTTT.

The CDR3 DNA sequence: TGTGCCAGCAGCTTAGTTGCGGGGGGGCTGGAGCAGTTCTTC. As protein: CASSLVAGGLEQFF. The chain employs TRBV7-2 and TRBJ2-1; TRBD2 agrees at 9 bases. Germline values: CDR1 SGHTA, CDR2 FQGNSA. V gave up 1 base and J gave up 10 bases; unmatched junction bases: 5. The length of the CDR3 is 14 residues.

This clonotype was counted at least ten times. Compared with germline, one end of the junction differs, possibly owing to a read error. This rearrangement joins TRBV5-1 to TRBJ2-1, with no clear D. Germline V lookup: CDR1 SGHRS, CDR2 YFSETQ. The CDR3 runs to 12 residues. The CDR3 region is CASSLARNEQFF. CDR3 DNA: TGTGCCAGCAGCTTAGCTCGTAATGAGCAGTTCTTC.

A word on this clonotype: Compared with germline, one end of the junction differs, possibly owing to a read error. This sequence joins TRBV3-1 and TRBJ1-1; D is perhaps TRBD1 (5 bases). Looked up from germline, CDR1 is LGHDT and CDR2 is YNNKEL (reference sequence). This CDR3 is 13 amino acids long. In DNA, the CDR3 is TGTGCCAACAGCCAAGATATGGGACCTGAAGCTTTCTTT. It is translated as CANSQDMGPEAFF. The entire variable domain, with the rest obtained from reference TRBV3-1 and TRBJ1-1, is as follows: DTAVSQTPKYLVTQMGNDKSIKCEQNLGHDTMYWYKQDSKKFLKIMFSYNNKELIINETVPNRFSPKSPDKAHLNLHINSLELGDSAVYFCANSQDMGPEAFFGQGTRLTVV.

This clonotype has ten or more counts. The chain has TRBV29-1 and TRBJ2-7, with D possibly matching TRBD2 (5 bases). The CDR3 runs 13 residues. Germline V gene sequence: CDR1 SQVTM, CDR2 ANQGSEA. V was pared by 5 bases and J by 4 bases, with 15 bases between. The CDR3 region is CSVLAGGKYEQYF. DNA for the CDR3: TGCAGCGTTTTGGCGGGTGGAAAGTACGAGCAGTACTTC.

This chain joins TRBV7-9 and TRBJ1-5; 11 bases are a match to TRBD1. Germline-derived CDR1 and CDR2 are SEHNR and FQNEAQ (reference sequence). The V segment lost 5 bases and the J segment 6 bases; nucleotides outside the gene matches: 6. This CDR3 contains 15 residues. CDR3 nucleotide sequence: TGTGCCAGCAGCCTAGGGACAGGGGGGCCTCAGCCCCAGCATTTT. It codes for CASSLGTGGPQPQHF.

The V gene is TRBV28, the J gene TRBJ2-7; 10 nucleotides match TRBD1. V lost 2 bases to trimming and J lost 5 bases; unmatched junction nucleotides: 6. Germline-derived CDR1 and CDR2 are MDHEN and SYDVKM. The CDR3 contains 15 residues. The CDR3: CASSLPGTGVHEQYF. The DNA for the CDR3 is TGTGCCAGCAGTTTACCTGGGACAGGGGTCCACGAGCAGTACTTC.

In this sample, this clonotype turned up a few times. This chain links TRBV7-2 with TRBJ2-7; no definite D call. The J call could be wrong; TRBJ2-5 is a better fit for the DNA end. Per germline, CDR1 SGHTA and CDR2 FQGNSA. There are 14 residues in the CDR3. CDR3 sequence (DNA): TGTGCCAGCAGCTTACTTCCTGGAAAAGAGACCCAGTACTTC. Translating it yields CASSLLPGKETQYF.